This entry lists 3 T cell receptor beta chains sequenced from one sample in a study of cytomegalovirus exposure and HLA in healthy donors (dated 2017 in TCRdb). The library relied on the immunoSEQ multiplex PCR assay. A mixture of 60 forward primers for TCR Vbeta segments and 13 reverse primers for TCR Jbeta segments was used in the multiplex PCR. TCRdb holds this immuneACCESS table with in-frame rearrangements only. Some clones are missing; in checked studies, unresolved V genes explain under half, and the rest has no known cause. The table for this sample lists 130,000 or so clones; around 80% of them were counted only once. The ten top clones hold about 3% of the sample. The specimen sequenced was PBMCs. Source of these receptors: a woman under 30 in good health and CMV-seropositive.

This chain connects TRBV12-2 to TRBJ2-5; the table's D call TRBD2 went unverified against the DNA. TRBV12-2 is listed as a pseudogene. The CDR3 has 16 residues. This CDR3 is CASRLGPAGTQETQYF. The CDR3 bases are TGTGCAAGTCGCTTAGGCCCAGCGGGGACTCAAGAGACCCAGTACTTC.

The chain links TRBV5-5 to TRBJ2-7; 8 bases map to TRBD1. CDR3 size: 16 residues. The germline CDR1 and CDR2 sequences are SGHKS and YYEKEE (reference sequence). Trimming at V came to 4 bases and at J to 4 bases, leaving 13 bases not matched to a gene. The CDR3 region is CASSGGTGQAKYEQYF. The CDR3, as DNA: TGTGCCAGCAGCGGGGGCACGGGACAGGCTAAGTACGAGCAGTACTTC.

Written as DNA, the CDR3 is TGCGCCAGCAGCTTGGGAATAAACAGGGGCCCTAACACAGATACGCAGTATTTT. It encodes CASSLGINRGPNTDTQYF. V and J are TRBV5-1 and TRBJ2-3; 7 nucleotides agree with TRBD1. V trimming: 0 bases; J trimming: 2 bases; junction bases outside the gene matches: 12. Per the germline V gene, CDR1 is SGHRS and CDR2 is YFSETQ. This CDR3 is 18 amino acids long.